This section outlines one T cell receptor (beta chain) sequence together with its context. What it binds is not known. The CDR3 spans 13 residues. Looked up from germline, CDR1 is LNHDA and CDR2 is SQIVND (reference sequence). Between the trimmed V and J ends, which lost 6 bases and 4 bases, there was a span of 9 bases. The PCR made use of 60 Vbeta and 13 Jbeta primers. Assay used: immunoSEQ multiplex PCR; TCRdb lists only in-frame clones, some missing. This sample lists approximately 120,000 clones; its ten largest clones have 2% to 2.5%. This specimen comes from a study of cytomegalovirus exposure and HLA in healthy donors. Study findings and constraints: Most likely, a cluster of highly shared sequence variants arose as a sequencing artifact.

The chain is built from TRBV19 and TRBJ2-2; perhaps TRBD1 as D (5 bases). The sequenced sample was PBMCs. The sequence was obtained from a man between 40 and 49 years old in good health and CMV-seronegative. DNA for the CDR3: TGTGCCAGTAGCGTTCAGGGCACCGGGGAGCTGTTTTTT. This translates into CASSVQGTGELFF.